The T cell receptor (beta chain) under discussion was sequenced for a study of blood T cell repertoires in COVID-19. Study context: The samples span acute and convalescent COVID-19 from the United States, Italy and Spain.

Profiling relied on immunoSEQ multiplex PCR, and the TCRdb table lists in-frame clones only, not all of them. Here the sample spans 350,000 to 450,000 clones, 80% to 85% being singletons. This clone appeared once. Trimming removed 0 bases from V and 5 bases from J, with 13 bases in between. Germline-derived CDR1 and CDR2 are KGHSH and LQKENI. The CDR3 totals 15 residues. Sequencing used PBMCs or T cells enriched from blood (not recorded which). The chain couples TRBV18 to TRBJ1-1; D gene unclear. The origin of this receptor is a woman between 45 and 65 years old who had recovered from COVID-19. CDR3 amino acids: CASSPPGGWVTEAFF. The CDR3 coding sequence is TGTGCCAGCTCACCACCGGGCGGGTGGGTGACTGAAGCTTTCTTT.